Given below is one T cell receptor beta chain in context. No antigen is known for it. One base away there is no much larger clone; base qualities are not given. From a lookup of the germline V gene, CDR1 and CDR2 are SNHLY and FYNNEI. V has 5 bases trimmed and J has 6 bases trimmed; junction bases matching no gene number 4. The CDR3 holds 13 amino acids from the cysteine to the phenylalanine. The kept DNA is CDR3 alone, 39 bases in frame from the first base. Collaborating institutions collected whole blood in K2EDTA tubes following their own protocols. For TCRbeta analysis, collaborator samples were shipped as frozen whole blood, as isolated PBMCs, or as DNA extracted from either sample type. This specimen comes from a study of blood T cell repertoires in COVID-19 (dated by TCRdb to about 2020). Background on the whole study: Samples from collaborators originated in the United States, Italy and Spain and spanned both the acute and convalescent phases of COVID-19. The prospective study material was composed of cDNA or gDNA derived from T cells, B-cell-depleted T cells, or PBMCs. Deeply sampled blood TCRbeta repertoires from subjects exposed to, actively infected with, or recovered from COVID-19 were included in the dataset. The repertoires were released in a freely available public database meant as a resource for research on the immune response to SARS-CoV-2. The samples were drawn from the first 160 participants of the ongoing ImmuneRACE study and from more than 1,000 subjects provided by 6 global collaborators. Nearly every sample came with metadata listing a de-identified subject ID, COVID-19 status, age in years and sex. Where available, HLA class I and class II types were obtained from metadata supplied by the sample provider rather than from assay-based typing. Study-wide conclusions, independent of this receptor: Clinical and demographic metadata were provided uncurated, with the amount varying by source and participant.

TCRbeta CDR3 regions were amplified from genomic DNA using the immunoSEQ Assay, a bias-controlled multiplex PCR. The paper's data handling went like this. The number of nucleated cells in each sample was estimated from the amplification of reference gene primers within the assay. To quantify the absolute abundance of each unique TCRbeta CDR3 rearrangement, sequence reads were collapsed and filtered. Productive Simpson clonality was computed per sample as the square root of Simpson's diversity index over productive rearrangements. Entries here come from immuneACCESS through TCRdb and include only in-frame sequences with V and J called. Some clones fail to appear in such tables; in the studies checked, an unresolved V gene covers under half of the shortfall, and the cause of the remainder is unknown. V, J and clone size derive from that table, while D and trimming were established from the DNA sequence. Within this sample are over 80,000 clones, with 75% to 90% of them counted one time only. The top ten clonotypes cover more than 1% of the sample.

Here the chain combines TRBV2 and TRBJ2-1; 7 central bases correspond to TRBD2. Sequenced: peripheral blood. The receptor's source is an elderly man with active or convalescent COVID-19. The sequenced DNA is TGTGCCAGCAGTCCGACTAGCCGCAATGAGCAGTTCTTC. Translated, this is CASSPTSRNEQFF.